Listed below are T cell receptor beta chains from one sample, sequenced in a study of blood T cell repertoires in COVID-19. Some clones are missing from TCRdb's copy, which holds only in-frame ones; the method was immunoSEQ multiplex PCR. The sample yields about 180,000 clones, roughly 77% seen once. Sequenced sample: peripheral blood. The origin of the receptors is a woman older than 75 with COVID-19, enrolled during active disease. Each CDR3 is given without its conserved first and last residue.

TRBV21-1,ASSNGTGGKHEQY
TRBV3-1/TRBV3-2,ASSQAPGRYGYT
TRBV7-3,ASSLNPASGGRNEQF
TRBV5-1,ASSFIGTDTQY
TRBV19,ASSIHRGRETQY
TRBV3-1/TRBV3-2,ASRTSGRTDTQY
TRBV29-1,SGQTGHEQY
TRBV7-2,ASSPHGHGNTEAF
TRBV7-8,ASSLAPLSNQPQH
TRBV4-1,ASSQRQAGNTIY
TRBV3-1/TRBV3-2,ASSQGPSVQY
TRBV5-8,ASSPGHYSNQPQH
TRBV7-2,ASSLGWTGDFYEQY
TRBV11-2,ASTLTGRDEQY
TRBV7-8,ASSLRTAYEQY
TRBV21-1,ASSSRLAGAQNTGELF
TRBV28,ASSLYGGQGSSPLH
TRBV19,ASKVQAGEKLF
TRBV7-2,ASSLRRGGEQY
TRBV29-1,SVEAGGAYYGYT
TRBV29-1,SVAELPGTGNNEQF
TRBV21-1,ASSKGDRGLYEQY
TRBV29-1,SVDQDRGVETQY
TRBV20-1,SAAGYGYT
TRBV5-5,ASSLRDFTGELF
TRBV2,ASSGQIPGANVLT
TRBV4-3,ASSQRTPQGWRNTEAF
TRBV6-6,ASSFLQGNYGYT
TRBV24-1,ATDGQGGNQPQH
TRBV29-1,SVGGGLAGAYEQY
TRBV7-2,ASSPGTSGSGDTQY
TRBV6-4,ASSASSSYNEQF
TRBV4-1,ASSQGRGRGYGYT
TRBV5-1,ASSPVGQGAYEQY
TRBV15,ATSRDALAGGGSTDTQY
TRBV28,ASSWTPDRAQPQH
TRBV3-1/TRBV3-2,ASSFSRGYEQY
TRBV6-6,ASSYSSRGDDGYT
TRBV9,ASSVEGAYTDTQY